The present T cell receptor beta chain was sequenced within a study of CD8+ T cells in alopecia areata. Trimming left V 2 bases short and J 0 bases short, with 5 bases between. The CDR3 extends over 12 amino acids. Germline CDR1 is GTSNPN and CDR2 is SVGIG (reference sequence). As to treatment: oral pan-JAK inhibitor, 5-10 mg twice daily. Investigators isolated RNA and reverse transcribed it into cDNA to act as the sequencing template. Method: immunoSEQ multiplex PCR; TCRdb's copy keeps in-frame clones and lacks some. In the table there are 110,000 or so clones, less than 70% of which are singletons. The sample here was CD4+ T cells sorted from blood, taken at week 24, from a patient treated with tofacitinib. The clonotype originates from a human donor with alopecia areata. The chain links TRBV30 to TRBJ2-7; D is unclear. The CDR3 region is CAWSPSSYEQYF. The CDR3 region has the DNA TGTGCCTGGAGTCCGAGCTCCTACGAGCAGTACTTC.